What follows describes a single T cell receptor beta chain. This specimen belongs to a study of blood T cell repertoires in COVID-19. Followed longitudinally, the Seattle patients had been enrolled during active infection. Per the germline V gene, CDR1 is MDHEN and CDR2 is SYDVKM. This CDR3 region has 13 residues. Trimming took off 7 bases at V and 0 bases at J, with 7 bases between the two ends. The repertoire was sequenced with immunoSEQ multiplex PCR; TCRdb's copy has only in-frame clones and lacks some. The table has around 170,000 clones, around four fifths seen once. The sample was peripheral blood. The receptor was derived from a woman in her seventies with COVID-19, enrolled during active disease. J is TRBJ1-3 and V is TRBV28; D is unclear. CDR3 DNA: TGTGCCAGCAAGACACGCTCTGGAAACACCATATATTTT. Translation gives CASKTRSGNTIYF.